Included here is one T cell receptor beta chain sequence, with context. The sample is drawn from a study of blood T cell repertoires in COVID-19. Profiling relied on immunoSEQ multiplex PCR, and the TCRdb table lists in-frame clones only, not all of them. Of about 120,000 clones detected, roughly 88% appear once; the ten largest clones hold more than 4%. The sequenced sample was peripheral blood. The clonotype comes from a man in his forties with acute or convalescent COVID-19.

CDR3 coding DNA: TGTGCCAGCAGTTACCCCCAGGTGAACACTGAAGCTTTCTTT. This translates into CASSYPQVNTEAFF. This chain uses TRBV6-6 with TRBJ1-1; unclear D gene. Trimming stripped 2 bases from V and 0 bases from J, with 7 bases between. The CDR3 has 14 amino acids. Germline V gene lookup returns CDR1 MNHNY and CDR2 SVGAGI (reference sequence).